This T cell receptor (beta chain) was profiled in a study of blood T cell repertoires in COVID-19. Study summary: Whether acute or convalescent, the COVID-19 samples came from the United States, Italy and Spain. T cells, B-cell-depleted T cells, or PBMCs supplied cDNA or gDNA.

The V segment lost 1 base and the J segment 9 bases; nucleotides outside the gene matches: 5. CDR3 length: 14 amino acids. The V gene's germline CDR1 is SEHNR and CDR2 FQNEAQ (reference sequence). Per the study methods: Amplification of reference gene primers provided the estimated nucleated cell counts. TCRdb's copy holds only in-frame clones and misses some; the assay was immunoSEQ multiplex PCR. V and J calls plus clone size are reproduced from that table; the DNA served to infer D and trimming. The sample contains 90,000 to 120,000 clones, 85% to 90% of which appear only once. The specimen was peripheral blood. The chain joins TRBV7-9 to TRBJ2-1; the match to TRBD2 covers 8 bases. This TCR was sampled from a human donor in a cohort sampled during active COVID-19. The CDR3 here is CASSLEGLVFEQFF. CDR3 DNA sequence: TGTGCCAGCAGCTTAGAGGGACTAGTATTTGAGCAGTTCTTC. Looking up the rest from reference TRBV7-9 and TRBJ2-1 gives the full variable domain: DTGVSQNPRHKITKRGQNVTFRCDPISEHNRLYWYRQTLGQGPEFLTYFQNEAQLEKSRLLSDRFSAERPKGSFSTLEIQRTEQGDSAMYLCASSLEGLVFEQFFGPGTRLTVL.